The 2 T cell receptor beta chains listed next were all sequenced from one sample in a study of cytomegalovirus exposure and HLA in healthy donors. Clones were sequenced by immunoSEQ multiplex PCR, and TCRdb holds only the in-frame ones, with some missing. The table includes under 300,000 clones, approximately 86% detected once. Sequenced input: PBMCs. The receptors come from a woman under 40 in good health and CMV-seropositive.

J is TRBJ2-3 and V is TRBV19, with 7 positions matching TRBD2. After removal of 2 bases from V and 4 bases from J, the junction contained 3 bases not matched to a gene. From germline, CDR1 is LNHDA and CDR2 SQIVND (reference sequence). The CDR3 covers 14 residues. The chain's CDR3 is CASSITSVPDTQYF. CDR3 coding DNA: TGTGCCAGTAGTATAACTAGCGTGCCAGATACGCAGTATTTT.

The rearrangement joins TRBV6-1 to TRBJ2-1; the D is unclear. Germline V gene lookup returns CDR1 MNHNS and CDR2 SASEGT. The CDR3 length is 12 residues. V dropped 6 bases and J dropped 4 bases, with 7 bases sitting between them. CDR3 loop: CASRWPYNEQFF. CDR3 in DNA: TGTGCCAGCAGGTGGCCGTACAATGAGCAGTTCTTC.